A single sample is the source of the 25 T cell receptor beta chains below, sequenced in a study of blood T cell repertoires in COVID-19. The table came from immunoSEQ multiplex PCR; TCRdb's copy has only in-frame clones and leaves some out. The repertoire consists of 110,000 to 150,000 clones, with roughly 86% occurring once and the leading ten covering roughly a tenth. The sample taken for sequencing was peripheral blood. These receptors were collected from a man aged 50 to 60 with active or convalescent COVID-19.

This chain joins TRBV5-4 and TRBJ2-7, with TRBD2 as a possible D gene (5 bases). The CDR3 is 13 residues long. Trimming left V 1 base short and J 7 bases short, with 12 bases between. CDR1 is SGHNT, CDR2 YYREEE, per germline (reference sequence). The CDR3 protein is CASSLLVGSEQYF. In DNA form, the CDR3 reads TGTGCCAGCAGCTTGCTTGTGGGGAGTGAGCAGTACTTC. Together with reference TRBV5-4 and TRBJ2-7, the CDR3 gives the full variable domain: ETGVTQSPTHLIKTRGQQVTLRCSSQSGHNTVSWYQQALGQGPQFIFQYYREEENGRGNFPPRFSGLQFPNYSSELNVNALELDDSALYLCASSLLVGSEQYFGPGTRLTVT.

CDR3 coding DNA: TGTGCCAGCTCTTCCAGAACCGGGGAGCTGTTTTTT. Translated, it gives CASSSRTGELFF. The chain carries TRBV18 and TRBJ2-2; D remains unclear. The germline V gene encodes CDR1 KGHSH and CDR2 LQKENI. The length of the CDR3 is 12 residues. V was pared by 6 bases and J by 5 bases, with 7 bases between.

This chain joins TRBV15 and TRBJ2-1, with 7 bases aligning to TRBD1. Germline V gives CDR1 LNHNV, CDR2 YYDKDF (reference sequence). This CDR3 contains 16 residues. Trimming at V came to 1 base and at J to 8 bases, leaving 11 bases not matched to a gene. CDR3 sequence (DNA): TGTGCCACCAGCAGAGCGGGGAGACAGGGTTTCGATGAGCAGTTCTTC. Translated: CATSRAGRQGFDEQFF.

The DNA of the CDR3 is TGTGCCAGCAGAGGTAGCGGGAGGTCCTTGAATGAGCAGTTCTTC. Protein: CASRGSGRSLNEQFF. The V gene is TRBV28, the J gene TRBJ2-1; TRBD2 aligns across 10 bases. Per germline, CDR1 MDHEN and CDR2 SYDVKM. The CDR3 runs to 15 residues. V shed 6 bases and J 7 bases; nucleotides not matched to a gene: 9.

V usage is TRBV4-1 and J usage is TRBJ1-5; D uncertain. The germline V gene encodes CDR1 MGHRA and CDR2 YSYEKL. The CDR3 loop spans 13 amino acids. Trimming took 5 bases from V and 11 from J, leaving 16 bases between them. Here the CDR3 DNA reads TGCGCCAGCAGCGGAGGCGGGCTTGACGCCCAGCATTTT. Encoded protein: CASSGGGLDAQHF.

This rearrangement joins TRBV2 to TRBJ2-3, with 8 bases aligning to TRBD2. The CDR3 contains 15 residues. Germline V CDR1 and CDR2: SNHLY, FYNNEI. V gave up 4 bases and J gave up 2 bases; unmatched junction bases: 5. CDR3 residues: CASSAGGGPTDTQYF. DNA of the CDR3: TGTGCCAGCAGTGCCGGGGGGGGACCCACAGATACGCAGTATTTT.

The CDR3 is CASSLTTSGGPYEQYF. CDR3 bases: TGCGCCAGCAGCCTTACGACTAGCGGGGGACCATACGAGCAGTACTTC. The rearrangement joins TRBV4-3 to TRBJ2-7, with TRBD2 identical over 12 bases. Germline V gene sequence: CDR1 LGHNA, CDR2 YSLEER. With V trimmed by 4 bases and J by 4 bases, 8 bases remained unmatched. The CDR3 has 16 residues.

This chain joins TRBV5-4 and TRBJ2-5; tentatively, D is TRBD2 (6 bases). The CDR3 loop spans 13 amino acids. Deletions cut 3 bases from V and 1 base from J, with 7 bases between. CDR1 SGHNT and CDR2 YYREEE come from the germline V gene (reference sequence). The CDR3 sequence is CASSSGAQETQYF. The CDR3 nucleotides are TGTGCCAGCAGCTCGGGAGCCCAAGAGACCCAGTACTTC.

The chain combines TRBV3-1 (or the pseudogene TRBV3-2) with TRBJ2-1; D remains ambiguous. The germline gives CDR1 LGHDT, CDR2 YNNKEL (reference sequence). The V gene lost 0 bases and the J gene lost 2 bases, with 11 bases spanning the gap. The CDR3 consists of 16 residues. CDR3 in amino acids: CASSQDLSPTYNEQFF. The CDR3 coding sequence is TGTGCCAGCAGCCAAGATCTCTCCCCTACCTACAATGAGCAGTTCTTC.

The chain carries TRBV28 and TRBJ2-7; D not certain. Germline values: CDR1 MDHEN, CDR2 SYDVKM. The CDR3 is made up of 13 amino acids. V shed 3 bases and J shed 0 bases, with 6 bases lying between them. The CDR3 DNA is TGTGCCAGCAGTTTTGCGATCTCCTACGAGCAGTACTTC. Translating it yields CASSFAISYEQYF.

V is TRBV18 and J is TRBJ1-2, with 7 bases identical to TRBD1. This CDR3 is built from 15 residues. After removal of 3 bases from V and 0 bases from J, the junction contained 4 bases not matched to a gene. Germline CDR1 is KGHSH and CDR2 is LQKENI. CDR3 protein: CASSPGTAPNYGYTF. For the CDR3, the DNA is TGTGCCAGCTCACCCGGGACAGCGCCTAACTATGGCTACACCTTC. Drawing the rest from reference TRBV18 and TRBJ1-2, the complete variable domain is NAGVMQNPRHLVRRRGQEARLRCSPMKGHSHVYWYRQLPEEGLKFMVYLQKENIIDESGMPKERFSAEFPKEGPSILRIQQVVRGDSAAYFCASSPGTAPNYGYTFGSGTRLTVV.

Only a few counts were recorded for this clone. The chain recombines TRBV2 with TRBJ1-5; D perhaps matches TRBD1 (5 bases). The germline V gene has CDR1 SNHLY and CDR2 FYNNEI. V was shortened by 7 bases and J by 5 bases, with 15 bases between the two germline ends. The CDR3 spans 14 residues. The CDR3 DNA sequence: TGTGCCAGCATGGCAGCCCGGGGGGATCAGCCCCAGCATTTT. Its protein product is CASMAARGDQPQHF.

This clone showed up many times. The chain is built from TRBV7-3 and TRBJ2-3; 9 bases map to TRBD2. With V trimmed by 1 base and J by 4 bases, 3 bases remained unmatched. The CDR3 contains 15 residues. Germline assignment: CDR1 SGHTA and CDR2 FQGTGA. The CDR3 here is CASSLSLAGPDTQYF. CDR3 nucleotide sequence: TGTGCCAGCAGCTTAAGTCTAGCGGGACCAGATACGCAGTATTTT.

The genes are TRBV15 and TRBJ2-7, with 7 nucleotides matching TRBD1. The CDR3 has 15 amino acids. With V trimmed by 1 base and J by 6 bases, 9 bases remained unmatched. CDR1 and CDR2 from the germline V gene are LNHNV and YYDKDF (reference sequence). The CDR3 reads CATSRAETGLGEQYF. CDR3 nucleotide sequence: TGTGCCACCAGCAGAGCTGAGACAGGGTTGGGCGAGCAGTACTTC.

J is TRBJ2-7 and V is TRBV28; 8 nucleotides agree with TRBD1. The V segment lost 6 bases and the J segment 3 bases; nucleotides outside the gene matches: 4. The germline gives CDR1 MDHEN, CDR2 SYDVKM. The CDR3 covers 13 residues. The CDR3 nucleotides read TGTGCCAGCAGAACAGGACAGGGCTACGAGCAGTACTTC. Protein sequence: CASRTGQGYEQYF.

The chain links TRBV21-1 to TRBJ1-5. TRBV21-1 is flagged as a pseudogene. This CDR3 has 15 amino acids. Here the CDR3 DNA reads TGTGCCAGCAGCCGAGCCGATATAGCAAATCAGCCCCAGCATTTT. Protein sequence: CASSRADIANQPQHF.

The chain links TRBV11-2 to TRBJ2-1, with TRBD2 matching over 9 bases. Losses at the gene ends were 4 bases for V and 0 bases for J; bases not matched to a gene: 7. This CDR3 contains 17 residues. CDR1 SGHAT and CDR2 FQNNGV come from the germline V gene. The CDR3 DNA reads TGTGCCAGCAGCTCACGATTTAGCGGGAGCTCCTACAATGAGCAGTTCTTC. It yields the protein CASSSRFSGSSYNEQFF.

The genes are TRBV28 and TRBJ2-7; 13 bases line up with TRBD2. This CDR3 is 17 amino acids long. Germline CDR1 reads MDHEN; CDR2 reads SYDVKM. With V trimmed by 6 bases and J by 0 bases, 8 bases remained unmatched. DNA for the CDR3: TGTGCCAGCAGGTACAGCCGGACTAGCGGGAGCTCCTACGAGCAGTACTTC. Translating it yields CASRYSRTSGSSYEQYF.

A word on this clone: The sample carries other DNA sequences with the same CDR3. This chain connects TRBV24-1 to TRBJ1-1; TRBD1 matches at 9 bases. This CDR3 has 13 amino acids. The junction had 1 base not matched to a gene; V was cut back by 9 bases and J by 0 bases. The germline V gene encodes CDR1 KGHDR and CDR2 SFDVKD. The CDR3 sequence: CATRDRVNTEAFF. The CDR3, as DNA: TGTGCCACCCGGGACAGGGTGAACACTGAAGCTTTCTTT.

The CDR3 DNA follows: TGCGCCAGCAGCCCGAGTAGCGGGATGCTCGGGGGGATTCAGTACTTC. Protein: CASSPSSGMLGGIQYF. The chain has TRBV4-3 and TRBJ2-4, with TRBD2 matching 8 bases. Germline trimming cut 4 bases from V and 10 bases from J; bases unmatched to any gene: 15. This CDR3 contains 16 residues. The V gene's germline CDR1 is LGHNA and CDR2 YSLEER.

V gene TRBV7-9 combines with J gene TRBJ1-6; D is perhaps TRBD1 (5 bases). The germline gives CDR1 SEHNR, CDR2 FQNEAQ (reference sequence). Trimming stripped 2 bases from V and 9 bases from J, with 11 bases between. This CDR3 region has 14 residues. In DNA, the CDR3 is TGTGCCAGCAGCTTAATTTCCGACAGTTCACCCCTCCACTTT. Translating gives CASSLISDSSPLHF.

The gene calls are TRBV3-1 (or the pseudogene TRBV3-2) and TRBJ2-5; weak D call: TRBD1 (7 bases). The V gene's germline CDR1 is LGHDT and CDR2 YNNKEL (reference sequence). Trimming removed 1 base at V and 4 bases at J, with 13 bases between. The CDR3 length is 15 residues. CDR3 DNA sequence: TGTGCCAGCAGCCAAGCGTACAGGGGAGGAGAGACCCAGTACTTC. Amino acids: CASSQAYRGGETQYF.

Here the CDR3 DNA reads TGTGCCAGCAGTTTGGCGGGGTCCGTAGAAAAACTGTTTTTT. This encodes CASSLAGSVEKLFF. The J gene is TRBJ1-4, the V gene TRBV28; D gene unclear. Looked up from germline, CDR1 is MDHEN and CDR2 is SYDVKM. The ends were cut back, 3 bases at V and 8 bases at J, with 13 bases in the middle. This CDR3 is built from 14 residues.

The chain is built from TRBV27 and TRBJ2-5; 12 positions agree with TRBD1. This CDR3 is 16 amino acids long. With 1 base clipped from V and 5 bases from J, the junction kept 5 bases outside the gene matches. The germline V gene has CDR1 MNHEY and CDR2 SMNVEV (reference sequence). The CDR3 sequence: CASSLYGTGGLETQYF. The CDR3 DNA sequence: TGTGCCAGCAGTTTATATGGGACAGGGGGCCTGGAGACCCAGTACTTC.

This chain links TRBV27 with TRBJ1-5; D remains unclear. Germline values: CDR1 MNHEY, CDR2 SMNVEV (reference sequence). The CDR3 extends over 13 amino acids. The CDR3 here is CAVSERNEQPQHF. The DNA for the CDR3 is TGTGCAGTATCCGAGAGGAACGAACAGCCCCAGCATTTT.